Following are 7 T cell receptor beta chains from one sample sequenced in a study of response to subunit inactivated influenza vaccine. Via MiXCR, TCRdb re-called the RT-PCR reads, giving one row per CDR3 protein. The sample lists about 650,000 distinct CDR3 sequences, about 15% seen once, with less than 8.5% in the top ten. The sequencing here drew on PBMCs from blood, taken about 14 days before vaccination. These TCRs come from a man over 45 who received an inactivated influenza vaccine.

The table lists this clonotype with many counts. The genes are TRBV3-1 and TRBJ2-5; perhaps D is TRBD1 or TRBD2 (5 bases each). The CDR3 is made up of 16 amino acids. From germline, CDR1 is LGHDT and CDR2 YNNKEL (reference sequence). V lost 4 bases, J lost 5 bases, and 20 bases lay in between. The CDR3 sequence: CASSRMSVGARETQYF. CDR3 bases: TGTGCCAGCAGCCGAATGTCGGTCGGGGCGCGGGAGACCCAGTACTTC.

The rearrangement joins TRBV12-3 or TRBV12-4 to TRBJ2-7, with D perhaps TRBD1 (5 bases). This CDR3 is built from 13 residues. V was shortened by 5 bases and J by 6 bases, with 14 bases between the two germline ends. CDR3 nucleotide sequence: TGTGCCAGCAGTCCCCTCAGGGATTCCGAGCAGTACTTC. Translated: CASSPLRDSEQYF.

The chain links TRBV27 to TRBJ2-1; TRBD2 matches at 13 bases. CDR3 length: 17 amino acids. CDR1 is MNHEY, CDR2 SMNVEV, per germline (reference sequence). The trim removed 4 bases at V and 9 bases at J, leaving 12 bases unmatched. The CDR3 sequence is CASSSAPGTSGKSEQFF. CDR3 DNA sequence: TGTGCCAGCAGTTCTGCCCCCGGGACTAGCGGGAAAAGTGAGCAGTTCTTC.

This clonotype was recorded at least ten times. The chain is built from TRBV6-2 or TRBV6-3 and TRBJ1-5; 7 bases agree with TRBD1. The V and J ends lost 4 bases and 3 bases, in that order; junction bases with no gene match: 3. There are 14 residues in the CDR3. In germline, CDR1 is MNHEY, CDR2 SVGEGT. The DNA of the CDR3 is TGTGCCAGCAGTTGGGACAGTGCCAATCAGCCCCAGCATTTT. Translation: CASSWDSANQPQHF.

The V gene is TRBV2, the J gene TRBJ2-3, with D unclear. Germline loops: CDR1 SNHLY, CDR2 FYNNEI. V was cut by 7 bases and J by 5 bases, with 7 bases left in between. The CDR3 has 11 amino acids. CDR3 sequence: CASNGLDTQYF. Here the CDR3 DNA reads TGTGCCAGCAACGGCCTAGATACGCAGTATTTT.

The rearrangement joins TRBV18 to TRBJ2-5; D not certain. V was clipped by 0 bases and J by 1 base, with 12 bases between them. Germline CDR1 is KGHSH and CDR2 is LQKENI. The CDR3 length is 16 residues. In DNA form, the CDR3 reads TGTGCCAGCTCACCACCTACAAGCCAGCTCCAAGAGACCCAGTACTTC. This sequence encodes CASSPPTSQLQETQYF.

This clonotype was picked up a small number of times. The J gene is TRBJ2-1, the V gene TRBV11-2; TRBD2 matches at 10 bases. From germline, CDR1 is SGHAT and CDR2 FQNNGV. After removal of 0 bases from V and 0 bases from J, the junction contained 8 bases not matched to a gene. The CDR3 has 19 residues. CDR3 in amino acids: CASSLDELAGSSSYNEQFF. The CDR3 nucleotides are TGTGCCAGCAGCTTAGATGAACTAGCGGGATCGAGCTCCTACAATGAGCAGTTCTTC.